This T cell receptor beta chain derives from a study of T cells after yellow fever vaccination. Study conclusions and caveats: The bulk population could contribute abundant contaminating clonotypes to FACS-sorted repertoires.

Details on this clonotype: Its antigen is not known.

Researchers made TCR cDNA using 5'RACE template switching, and this step added a universal primer site and UMIs. In TCRdb, the 5' RACE reads were re-called with MiXCR into one record per CDR3 protein. The table shows 350,000 to 450,000 distinct CDR3 sequences, with around 20% occurring only once. The TCR sequence derives from a man in his late teens or twenties who received the YFV17D yellow fever vaccine. Sequences were derived from PBMCs, sampled before the yellow fever booster vaccination.

The DNA of the CDR3 is TGTGCCAGCAGCCCGCGAGGGGGTCGGGCCAAAAACATTCAGTACTTC. As protein: CASSPRGGRAKNIQYF. This chain links TRBV7-9 with TRBJ2-4; maybe TRBD1 (6 bases). This CDR3 comprises 16 residues. Trimming left V 5 bases short and J 1 base short, with 15 bases between. Per germline, CDR1 SEHNR and CDR2 FQNEAQ (reference sequence).